A selection of T cell receptor beta chains follows, all from one sample in a study of identical twins. TCRdb reanalysed the 5' RACE reads using MiXCR and keeps one entry per CDR3 protein. The sample shows roughly 1.6 million distinct CDR3 sequences, around a third of them seen only once. Sequencing was carried out using cord blood. The receptors derive from a newborn girl in good health. CDR3s include the opening cysteine and the closing phenylalanine or tryptophan. Each record gives: V gene, J gene, D gene, clone size, CDR3 protein, CDR3 DNA. D genes are given only for firm matches. Some rows have no size entry. The others give once, few or many, or a class for an expanded clone.

V gene: TRBV20-1
J gene: TRBJ2-3
D gene: .
clone size: few
CDR3 protein: CSASGDPTDTQYF
CDR3 DNA: TGCAGTGCTAGCGGGGACCCCACAGATACGCAGTATTTT

V gene: TRBV12-3/TRBV12-4
J gene: TRBJ2-7
D gene: .
clone size: .
CDR3 protein: CASSLTGGGMREQYF
CDR3 DNA: TGTGCCAGCAGTCTAACAGGAGGGGGGATGCGGGAGCAGTACTTC

V gene: TRBV15
J gene: TRBJ1-6
D gene: .
clone size: .
CDR3 protein: CATSNGDDRNSPLHF
CDR3 DNA: TGTGCCACCAGCAACGGGGACGATCGAAATTCACCCCTCCACTTT

V gene: TRBV6-2/TRBV6-3
J gene: TRBJ2-7
D gene: TRBD1
clone size: .
CDR3 protein: CASSYSPGQRYYEQYF
CDR3 DNA: TGTGCCAGCAGTTACTCTCCGGGACAGCGATACTACGAGCAGTACTTC

V gene: TRBV5-1
J gene: TRBJ2-4
D gene: .
clone size: .
CDR3 protein: CASTLVGKGAIQYF
CDR3 DNA: TGCGCCAGCACCCTAGTGGGGAAAGGGGCCATTCAGTACTTC

V gene: TRBV20-1
J gene: TRBJ2-5
D gene: .
clone size: .
CDR3 protein: CSARARKGTQYF
CDR3 DNA: TGCAGTGCTAGGGCGAGGAAAGGGACCCAGTACTTC

V gene: TRBV12-3/TRBV12-4
J gene: TRBJ2-7
D gene: TRBD2
clone size: few
CDR3 protein: CASSLAGLVTHEQYF
CDR3 DNA: TGTGCCAGCAGTTTAGCGGGACTAGTTACCCACGAGCAGTACTTC

V gene: TRBV2
J gene: TRBJ1-1
D gene: .
clone size: once
CDR3 protein: CASTVSRAFF
CDR3 DNA: TGTGCCAGCACCGTCTCGAGGGCTTTCTTT

V gene: TRBV28
J gene: TRBJ2-5
D gene: .
clone size: few
CDR3 protein: CASSFPRVQETQYF
CDR3 DNA: TGTGCCAGCAGTTTTCCCCGGGTCCAAGAGACCCAGTACTTC

V gene: TRBV20-1
J gene: TRBJ2-1
D gene: TRBD1
clone size: .
CDR3 protein: CSAIPSGGSYNEQFF
CDR3 DNA: TGCAGTGCTATCCCTTCAGGGGGCTCCTACAATGAGCAGTTCTTC

V gene: TRBV7-9
J gene: TRBJ2-1
D gene: TRBD1
clone size: once
CDR3 protein: CASSPPDRVYVWGEQFF
CDR3 DNA: TGTGCCAGCAGCCCGCCGGACAGGGTTTATGTGTGGGGTGAGCAGTTCTTC

V gene: TRBV4-1
J gene: TRBJ2-7
D gene: TRBD2
clone size: .
CDR3 protein: CASSQVDLGLATSYEQYF
CDR3 DNA: TGCGCCAGCAGCCAAGTAGATCTGGGACTAGCGACCTCCTACGAGCAGTACTTC

V gene: TRBV20-1
J gene: TRBJ2-5
D gene: .
clone size: few
CDR3 protein: CSGYFQETQYF
CDR3 DNA: TGCAGTGGCTATTTTCAAGAGACCCAGTACTTC

V gene: TRBV3-1
J gene: TRBJ1-1
D gene: .
clone size: .
CDR3 protein: CASSHVYRWRAEAFF
CDR3 DNA: TGTGCCAGCAGCCATGTCTACAGGTGGAGGGCTGAAGCTTTCTTT

V gene: TRBV29-1
J gene: TRBJ2-1
D gene: TRBD2
clone size: many
CDR3 protein: CSVDSASGNEQFF
CDR3 DNA: TGCAGCGTTGATAGCGCTAGCGGGAATGAGCAGTTCTTC

V gene: TRBV7-9
J gene: TRBJ2-7
D gene: TRBD1
clone size: .
CDR3 protein: CASSRTGVGEQYF
CDR3 DNA: TGTGCCAGCAGCCGGACAGGCGTGGGCGAGCAGTACTTC

V gene: TRBV12-3/TRBV12-4
J gene: TRBJ2-1
D gene: TRBD2
clone size: few
CDR3 protein: CASSFSGGSLNEQFF
CDR3 DNA: TGTGCCAGCAGTTTCAGCGGGGGGTCCCTCAATGAGCAGTTCTTC

V gene: TRBV28
J gene: TRBJ2-3
D gene: .
clone size: .
CDR3 protein: CASSLSISGSLETDTQYF
CDR3 DNA: TGTGCCAGCAGTTTGTCGATTAGCGGTTCTCTGGAGACAGATACGCAGTATTTT

V gene: TRBV28
J gene: TRBJ1-5
D gene: TRBD1
clone size: .
CDR3 protein: CASSSGTGSIQPQHF
CDR3 DNA: TGTGCCAGCAGTTCCGGGACAGGGTCGATTCAGCCCCAGCATTTT

V gene: TRBV9
J gene: TRBJ1-5
D gene: .
clone size: .
CDR3 protein: CASSVAGNGQPQHF
CDR3 DNA: TGTGCCAGCAGCGTAGCCGGGAATGGACAGCCCCAGCATTTT

V gene: TRBV6-4
J gene: TRBJ2-7
D gene: TRBD2
clone size: .
CDR3 protein: CASSRLAGGITYEQYF
CDR3 DNA: TGTGCCAGCAGCCGACTAGCGGGAGGAATTACCTACGAGCAGTACTTC

V gene: TRBV7-9
J gene: TRBJ1-2
D gene: .
clone size: many
CDR3 protein: CASSLQVPDGYTF
CDR3 DNA: TGTGCCAGCAGCTTACAGGTCCCGGATGGCTACACCTTC

V gene: TRBV12-3/TRBV12-4
J gene: TRBJ1-3
D gene: .
clone size: .
CDR3 protein: CASSPGGRVSGNTIYF
CDR3 DNA: TGTGCCAGCAGTCCCGGGGGGAGGGTCTCTGGAAACACCATATATTTT

V gene: TRBV27
J gene: TRBJ2-1
D gene: .
clone size: few
CDR3 protein: CASSFLGSNNEQFF
CDR3 DNA: TGTGCCAGCAGTTTTTTGGGCAGCAATAATGAGCAGTTCTTC

V gene: TRBV6-1
J gene: TRBJ1-3
D gene: .
clone size: .
CDR3 protein: CASSEARRNTEAFFGQGTIYF
CDR3 DNA: .

V gene: TRBV11-2
J gene: TRBJ1-1
D gene: .
clone size: .
CDR3 protein: CASSLDLTGQAFF
CDR3 DNA: TGTGCCAGCAGCTTAGATTTGACAGGTCAAGCTTTCTTT

V gene: TRBV12-3/TRBV12-4
J gene: TRBJ2-7
D gene: TRBD2
clone size: .
CDR3 protein: CASQRESLSSYEQYF
CDR3 DNA: TGTGCCAGCCAGCGGGAGTCTCTTTCCTCCTACGAGCAGTACTTC

V gene: TRBV20-1
J gene: TRBJ2-7
D gene: TRBD1
clone size: few
CDR3 protein: CSARDLGRGSYEQYF
CDR3 DNA: TGCAGTGCTAGAGATTTGGGCAGGGGGAGCTACGAGCAGTACTTC

V gene: TRBV20-1
J gene: TRBJ2-3
D gene: TRBD2
clone size: few
CDR3 protein: CSAPIAGGQSDTQYF
CDR3 DNA: TGCAGTGCCCCTATAGCGGGGGGCCAGTCAGATACGCAGTATTTT

V gene: TRBV3-1
J gene: TRBJ2-1
D gene: TRBD2
clone size: .
CDR3 protein: CASSRLRLATNNEQFF
CDR3 DNA: TGTGCCAGCAGCCGGCTAAGACTAGCGACGAACAATGAGCAGTTCTTC

V gene: TRBV27
J gene: TRBJ1-4
D gene: TRBD1
clone size: few
CDR3 protein: CASSFPLGTENEKLFF
CDR3 DNA: TGTGCCAGCAGTTTCCCTCTGGGGACAGAAAATGAAAAACTGTTTTTT

V gene: TRBV6-2/TRBV6-3
J gene: TRBJ2-7
D gene: TRBD1
clone size: few
CDR3 protein: CASNPQGLDEQYF
CDR3 DNA: TGTGCCAGCAATCCACAGGGGCTGGACGAGCAGTACTTC

V gene: TRBV7-2
J gene: TRBJ2-7
D gene: .
clone size: few
CDR3 protein: CASSLVGRSAYEQYF
CDR3 DNA: TGTGCCAGCAGCTTAGTCGGCAGGTCGGCCTACGAGCAGTACTTC

V gene: TRBV4-1
J gene: TRBJ2-2
D gene: .
clone size: many
CDR3 protein: CASSQVGGTGELFF
CDR3 DNA: TGTGCCAGCAGCCAAGTGGGGGGCACCGGGGAGCTGTTTTTT

V gene: TRBV24-1
J gene: TRBJ1-5
D gene: TRBD1
clone size: .
CDR3 protein: CATSDRGTGGQPQHF
CDR3 DNA: TGTGCCACCAGTGACCGCGGGACAGGTGGACAGCCCCAGCATTTT

V gene: TRBV5-1
J gene: TRBJ2-7
D gene: .
clone size: .
CDR3 protein: CASSLAGKGRPYEQYF
CDR3 DNA: TGCGCCAGCAGCTTGGCCGGGAAGGGGCGGCCCTACGAGCAGTACTTC

V gene: TRBV9
J gene: TRBJ1-1
D gene: TRBD1
clone size: few
CDR3 protein: CASSADTGEYTEAFF
CDR3 DNA: TGTGCCAGCAGCGCCGATACAGGGGAGTACACTGAAGCTTTCTTT

V gene: TRBV10-1
J gene: TRBJ2-3
D gene: TRBD2
clone size: .
CDR3 protein: CASSDPVWLAGGSPDTQYF
CDR3 DNA: TGCGCCAGCAGTGACCCGGTGTGGCTAGCGGGGGGGAGTCCAGATACGCAGTATTTT

V gene: TRBV27
J gene: TRBJ1-2
D gene: TRBD1
clone size: .
CDR3 protein: CASSLQGASGYTF
CDR3 DNA: TGTGCCAGCAGTTTACAGGGGGCGTCTGGCTACACCTTC

V gene: TRBV5-6
J gene: TRBJ2-4
D gene: TRBD1
clone size: .
CDR3 protein: CASSLGDRQESQYF
CDR3 DNA: TGTGCCAGCAGCTTGGGGGACAGACAAGAGTCCCAGTACTTC

V gene: TRBV2
J gene: TRBJ1-2
D gene: .
clone size: many
CDR3 protein: CASSAGDYGYTF
CDR3 DNA: TGTGCCAGCAGTGCCGGGGACTATGGCTACACCTTC

V gene: TRBV9
J gene: TRBJ2-5
D gene: TRBD2
clone size: .
CDR3 protein: CASSVVAGANQETQYF
CDR3 DNA: TGTGCCAGCAGCGTAGTAGCGGGGGCTAATCAAGAGACCCAGTACTTC

V gene: TRBV5-1
J gene: TRBJ2-3
D gene: .
clone size: .
CDR3 protein: CASSLEGGLTDTQYF
CDR3 DNA: TGCGCCAGCAGCTTGGAGGGGGGCCTCACAGATACGCAGTATTTT

V gene: TRBV24-1
J gene: TRBJ2-3
D gene: TRBD1
clone size: .
CDR3 protein: CATSDRDRADTQYF
CDR3 DNA: TGTGCCACCAGTGACCGGGACAGGGCAGATACGCAGTATTTT

V gene: TRBV29-1
J gene: TRBJ2-7
D gene: .
clone size: .
CDR3 protein: CSVQRTGTYEQYF
CDR3 DNA: TGCAGCGTCCAACGGACGGGTACCTACGAGCAGTACTTC

V gene: TRBV20-1
J gene: TRBJ1-2
D gene: TRBD1
clone size: few
CDR3 protein: CSARLQQGDYGYTF
CDR3 DNA: TGCAGTGCTAGGCTCCAACAGGGGGACTATGGCTACACCTTC

V gene: TRBV27
J gene: TRBJ2-2
D gene: .
clone size: .
CDR3 protein: CASSQADGFGELFF
CDR3 DNA: TGTGCCAGCAGTCAAGCGGACGGATTCGGGGAGCTGTTTTTT

V gene: TRBV4-2
J gene: TRBJ2-1
D gene: TRBD2
clone size: .
CDR3 protein: CASSFNPGTTYNEQFF
CDR3 DNA: TGTGCCAGCAGCTTTAACCCCGGGACTACCTACAATGAGCAGTTCTTC

V gene: TRBV4-2
J gene: TRBJ2-7
D gene: TRBD2
clone size: .
CDR3 protein: CASSRAGTSGHEQYF
CDR3 DNA: TGTGCCAGCAGCCGAGCCGGGACTAGCGGCCACGAGCAGTACTTC

V gene: TRBV27
J gene: TRBJ2-3
D gene: TRBD2
clone size: few
CDR3 protein: CASSFRREGPTDTQYF
CDR3 DNA: TGTGCCAGCAGTTTCAGGCGGGAGGGCCCCACAGATACGCAGTATTTT

V gene: TRBV10-3
J gene: TRBJ2-7
D gene: .
clone size: few
CDR3 protein: CATAKESSYEQYF
CDR3 DNA: TGTGCCACCGCAAAGGAGAGCTCCTACGAGCAGTACTTC